The source of this TCR beta chain is a study of T cells in Graves' hyperthyroidism and ophthalmopathy. What was amplified from RNA transcripts were TCR beta CDR3 regions. The TCR CDR3 was amplified in a first-round RT-PCR using the HTBI primer set. Via MiXCR, TCRdb re-called the multiplex PCR reads, giving one row per CDR3 protein. This table has about 720,000 distinct CDR3 sequences, roughly 15% appearing once. Uncontrolled infection, other autoimmune disease, pregnancy or lactation barred patients from enrollment. Diagnoses were made from clinical symptoms, serum measures (thyroxine and TRAb), thyroid ultrasound and orbital computed tomography. The authors obtained PBMCs from around 11 ml of fresh peripheral blood. The study, taken as a whole, reports: Most clonotypes expanded in the thyroid (above 0.001) were also present in blood.

Of note for this clonotype: The antigen is not known.

Trimming took 8 bases from V and 5 from J; bases not matched to a gene: 4. The CDR3 is 11 amino acids. The germline V gene has CDR1 SQVTM and CDR2 ANQGSEA. J is TRBJ2-3 and V is TRBV29-1, with TRBD2 matching 7 bases. Specimen: blood. The sequence was collected from a man younger than 30 with Graves' hyperthyroidism. The CDR3 DNA is TGCAGCATTTCGGGGGGAGATACGCAGTATTTT. Encoded protein: CSISGGDTQYF.